This entry lists 2 T cell receptor beta chains sequenced from one sample in a study of T cells in Graves' hyperthyroidism and ophthalmopathy. Amplified regions were TCR beta CDR3 sequences from RNA transcripts. HTBI primers drove first-round RT-PCR of the TCR CDR3. Via MiXCR, TCRdb re-called the multiplex PCR reads, giving one row per CDR3 protein. The data show about 400,000 distinct CDR3 sequences, 14% to 15% seen once. Sequences were obtained from blood. The receptors were sampled from a woman under 40 with Graves' hyperthyroidism.

This clonotype was counted ten times or more. The chain couples TRBV5-1 to TRBJ2-1; D is undetermined. CDR1 is SGHRS and CDR2 is YFSETQ in the germline V gene. V gave up 4 bases and J gave up 1 base, with 12 bases separating them. The CDR3 contains 15 residues. The CDR3 spells CASSLELGSYNEQFF. CDR3 nucleotide sequence: TGCGCCAGCAGCCTAGAGCTAGGTTCCTACAATGAGCAGTTCTTC.

A few counts support this clonotype. Possible read error: a much larger clone is one base away. The chain carries TRBV20-1 and TRBJ2-7; 11 bases fit TRBD2. V was clipped by 4 bases and J by 7 bases; unmatched bases: 12. Germline V CDR1 and CDR2: DFQATT, SNEGSKA (reference sequence). The CDR3 is made up of 15 amino acids. The CDR3 nucleotides are TGCAGTGCTATGGTTAGGCTAGCGGGAGGTAGAGAGCAGTACTTC. This gives the protein CSAMVRLAGGREQYF.